Listed here are 10 T cell receptor beta chains from one sample, sequenced in a study of T-cell memory formation after mild COVID-19 (dated by TCRdb to the early 2020s). Receptor amplification or capture employed 5' RACE. Instrument used: Illumina NovaSeq 6000. In TCRdb, the public reads were trimmed at Q25 with fastp and aligned with MiXCR, with productive beta chains retained. Merged by CDR3 protein, the rows form single entries marked with the most common genes and DNA. Counted in this sample were some 450,000 distinct CDR3 sequences; roughly 20% of them appeared once. 7.5% to 10% of the sample is held by the ten biggest clonotypes. The specimen sequenced was PBMCs or a T cell subset sorted from them (not recorded which). All receptors come from an adult woman who had mild COVID-19 (a few samples of this study predate the infection). The sample titles of this study are shuffled in the database, so cell type and time point are left out; the donor was told from shared clones.

This clonotype was picked up many times. The chain employs TRBV10-2 and TRBJ2-1; 9 positions agree with TRBD2. The CDR3 runs 14 residues. The germline gives CDR1 WSHSY, CDR2 SAAADI. The ends lost 6 bases at V and 2 bases at J; junction bases unmatched: 2. The CDR3 DNA reads TGCGCCAGCAGGAGCGGGGGGACCTACAATGAGCAGTTCTTC. It translates to CASRSGGTYNEQFF.

The table lists this clonotype with a few counts. The chain recombines TRBV3-1 with TRBJ2-5; TRBD2 agrees at 7 bases. The V segment lost 4 bases and the J segment 5 bases; nucleotides outside the gene matches: 10. Germline V gene lookup returns CDR1 LGHDT and CDR2 YNNKEL (reference sequence). The CDR3 extends over 15 amino acids. DNA of the CDR3: TGTGCCAGCAGCCGCGGGAGTGACCCCCAGGAGACCCAGTACTTC. As protein: CASSRGSDPQETQYF.

This chain joins TRBV7-9 and TRBJ1-1, with 9 bases aligning to TRBD1. Looked up from germline, CDR1 is SEHNR and CDR2 is FQNEAQ (reference sequence). The CDR3 is 13 amino acids. Losses at the gene ends were 5 bases for V and 11 bases for J; bases not matched to a gene: 9. CDR3 region: CASSPILGQGAFF. CDR3 bases: TGTGCCAGCAGCCCGATCCTTGGACAGGGGGCTTTCTTT.

The J gene is TRBJ1-1, the V gene TRBV7-2; D is undetermined. Germline V gene sequence: CDR1 SGHTA, CDR2 FQGNSA. The V gene lost 4 bases and the J gene lost 10 bases, with 13 bases spanning the gap. The CDR3 is made up of 12 amino acids. The CDR3 reads CASSSPPGPAFF. The CDR3 coding sequence is TGTGCCAGCAGCTCCCCCCCGGGCCCAGCTTTCTTT.

This clonotype was seen a handful of times. The J gene is TRBJ1-4, the V gene TRBV20-1; tentative D call: TRBD1 (6 bases). CDR3 size: 14 residues. CDR1 and CDR2 from the germline V gene are DFQATT and SNEGSKA (reference sequence). Trimming removed 5 bases from V and 4 bases from J, with 14 bases in between. This CDR3 is CSAHPGQFNEKLFF. In DNA form, the CDR3 reads TGCAGTGCTCACCCCGGACAGTTTAATGAAAAACTGTTTTTT.

This chain connects TRBV7-8 to TRBJ2-5; 9 bases match TRBD2. Germline V gives CDR1 SGHVS, CDR2 FQNEAQ. The CDR3 spans 14 residues. Trimming took 0 bases from V and 7 from J; bases not matched to a gene: 3. The CDR3 nucleotides are TGTGCCAGCAGCTTAGCGGGACTAGCTGCGACCCAGTACTTC. It codes for CASSLAGLAATQYF.

This chain joins TRBV12-3 or TRBV12-4 and TRBJ2-2; maybe TRBD1 (9 bases). Trimming took 6 bases from V and 7 from J, leaving 24 bases between them. The CDR3 loop spans 17 amino acids. CDR3 sequence (DNA): TGTGCCAGCAGCCCTTCGGGGGGGACAGGGTACGGCGGGGAGCTGTTTTTT. Translated: CASSPSGGTGYGGELFF.

This clonotype showed up just a few times. CDR3 nucleotide sequence: TGCAGCGTTGTCAGTCTAGCCCCCTACAATGAGCAGTTCTTC. Its protein product is CSVVSLAPYNEQFF. The gene calls are TRBV29-1 and TRBJ2-1; D perhaps matches TRBD2 (5 bases). CDR3 length equals 14 residues. The germline gives CDR1 SQVTM, CDR2 ANQGSEA. V lost 4 bases and J 2 bases, leaving 12 bases between the germline ends.

This clonotype has just a few counts. The V and J genes are TRBV12-3 or TRBV12-4 and TRBJ2-1; D ambiguous. The V and J ends lost 3 bases and 0 bases respectively, with 12 bases between them. The CDR3 length is 16 residues. CDR3 sequence: CASSFLGLSSYNEQFF. The CDR3, as DNA: TGTGCCAGCAGTTTCCTAGGCCTAAGCTCCTACAATGAGCAGTTCTTC.

This clonotype was observed a few times. V gene TRBV6-5 combines with J gene TRBJ2-2; D not resolved. There are 12 residues in the CDR3. Deletions cut 6 bases from V and 5 bases from J, with 7 bases between. Per the germline V gene, CDR1 is MNHEY and CDR2 is SVGAGI. CDR3: CASSQWTGELFF. As DNA, the CDR3 is TGTGCCAGCAGCCAGTGGACCGGGGAGCTGTTTTTT.